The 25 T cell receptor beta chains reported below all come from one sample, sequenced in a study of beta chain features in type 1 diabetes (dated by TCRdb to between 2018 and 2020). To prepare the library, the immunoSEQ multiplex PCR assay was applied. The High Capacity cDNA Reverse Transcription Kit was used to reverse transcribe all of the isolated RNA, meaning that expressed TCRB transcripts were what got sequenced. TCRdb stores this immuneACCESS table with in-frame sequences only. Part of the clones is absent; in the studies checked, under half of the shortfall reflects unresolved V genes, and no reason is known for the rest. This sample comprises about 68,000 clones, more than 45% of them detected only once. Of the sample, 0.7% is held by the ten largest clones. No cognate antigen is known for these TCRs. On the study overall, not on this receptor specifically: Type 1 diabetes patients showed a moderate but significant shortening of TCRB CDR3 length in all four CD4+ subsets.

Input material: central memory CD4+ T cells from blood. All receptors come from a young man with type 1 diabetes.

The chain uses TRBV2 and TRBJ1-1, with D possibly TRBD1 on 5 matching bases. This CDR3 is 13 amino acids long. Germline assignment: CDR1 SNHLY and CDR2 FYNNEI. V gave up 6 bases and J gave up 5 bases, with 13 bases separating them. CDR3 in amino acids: CASRDLGGTEAFF. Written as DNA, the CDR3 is TGTGCCAGCAGGGACCTCGGGGGTACTGAAGCTTTCTTT.

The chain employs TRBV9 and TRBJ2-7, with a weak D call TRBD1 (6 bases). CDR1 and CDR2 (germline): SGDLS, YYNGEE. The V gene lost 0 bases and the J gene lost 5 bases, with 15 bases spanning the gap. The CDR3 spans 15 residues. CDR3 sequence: CASSVGTGLRDEQYF. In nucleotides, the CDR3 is TGTGCCAGCAGCGTAGGTACAGGGCTGCGGGACGAGCAGTACTTC.

This CDR3 reads CASSYAGKGEKLFF. CDR3 sequence (DNA): TGTGCCAGCAGTTATGCAGGGAAAGGGGAAAAACTGTTTTTT. The chain uses TRBV6-5 and TRBJ1-4; D perhaps matches TRBD1 (5 bases). Germline lookup yields CDR1 MNHEY and CDR2 SVGAGI. V lost 3 bases, J lost 8 bases, and 13 bases lay in between. The CDR3 is 14 amino acids.

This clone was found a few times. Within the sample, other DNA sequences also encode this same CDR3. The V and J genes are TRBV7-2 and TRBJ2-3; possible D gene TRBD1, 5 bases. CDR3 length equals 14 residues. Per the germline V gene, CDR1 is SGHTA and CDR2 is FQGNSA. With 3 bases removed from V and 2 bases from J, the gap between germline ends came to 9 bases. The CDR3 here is CASSFDRSTDTQYF. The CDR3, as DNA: TGTGCCAGCAGCTTTGACAGATCCACAGATACGCAGTATTTT.

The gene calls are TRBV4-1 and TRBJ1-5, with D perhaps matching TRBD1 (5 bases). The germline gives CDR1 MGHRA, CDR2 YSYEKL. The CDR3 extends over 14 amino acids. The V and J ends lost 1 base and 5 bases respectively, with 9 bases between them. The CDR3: CASSQAGGDQPQHF. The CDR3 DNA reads TGCGCCAGCAGCCAAGCCGGGGGGGATCAGCCCCAGCATTTT.

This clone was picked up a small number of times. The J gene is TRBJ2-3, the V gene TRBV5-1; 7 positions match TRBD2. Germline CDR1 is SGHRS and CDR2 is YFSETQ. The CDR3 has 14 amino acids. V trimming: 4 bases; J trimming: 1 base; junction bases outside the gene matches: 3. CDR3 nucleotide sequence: TGCGCCAGCAGCCCTGGACTAGGCACAGATACGCAGTATTTT. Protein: CASSPGLGTDTQYF.

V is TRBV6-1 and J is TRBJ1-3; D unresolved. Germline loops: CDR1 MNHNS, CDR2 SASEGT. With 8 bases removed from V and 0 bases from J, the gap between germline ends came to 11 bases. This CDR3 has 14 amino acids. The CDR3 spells CASEEKSSGNTIYF. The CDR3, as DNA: TGTGCCAGCGAGGAGAAGAGCTCTGGAAACACCATATATTTT.

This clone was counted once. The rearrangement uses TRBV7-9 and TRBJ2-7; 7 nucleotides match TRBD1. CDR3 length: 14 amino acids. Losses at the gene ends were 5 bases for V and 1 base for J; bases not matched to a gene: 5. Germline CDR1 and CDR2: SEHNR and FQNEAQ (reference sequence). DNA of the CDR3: TGTGCCAGCAGCCTCCAGGGACAGTCCTACGAGCAGTACTTC. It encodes CASSLQGQSYEQYF.

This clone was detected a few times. The CDR3, as DNA: TGCGCCAGCAGCCTCACTAGCGGATCCTACAATGAGCAGTTCTTC. It is translated as CASSLTSGSYNEQFF. This chain connects TRBV4-1 to TRBJ2-1; 8 bases line up with TRBD2. This CDR3 spans 15 amino acids. The trim removed 4 bases at V and 1 base at J, leaving 3 bases unmatched. Germline assignment: CDR1 MGHRA and CDR2 YSYEKL.

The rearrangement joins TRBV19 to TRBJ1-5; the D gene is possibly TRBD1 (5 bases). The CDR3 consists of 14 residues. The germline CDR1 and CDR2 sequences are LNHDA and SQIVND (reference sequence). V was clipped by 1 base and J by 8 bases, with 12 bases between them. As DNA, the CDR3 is TGTGCCAGTAGTATAGGCCCAGGGATGAAGCCCCAGCATTTT. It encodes CASSIGPGMKPQHF.

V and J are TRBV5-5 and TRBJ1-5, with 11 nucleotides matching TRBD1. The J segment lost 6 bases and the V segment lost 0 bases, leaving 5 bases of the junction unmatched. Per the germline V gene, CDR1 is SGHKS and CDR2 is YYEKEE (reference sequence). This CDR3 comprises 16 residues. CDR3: CASSLEGQGVIQPQHF. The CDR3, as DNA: TGTGCCAGCAGCTTGGAGGGACAGGGGGTTATTCAGCCCCAGCATTTT.

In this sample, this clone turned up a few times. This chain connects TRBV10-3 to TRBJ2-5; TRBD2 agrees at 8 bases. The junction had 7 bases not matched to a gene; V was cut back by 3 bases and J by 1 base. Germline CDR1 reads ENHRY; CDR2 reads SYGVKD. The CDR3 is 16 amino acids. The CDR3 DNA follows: TGTGCCATCAGTGAAAGCGGGGGAGGAGGCCAAGAGACCCAGTACTTC. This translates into CAISESGGGGQETQYF.

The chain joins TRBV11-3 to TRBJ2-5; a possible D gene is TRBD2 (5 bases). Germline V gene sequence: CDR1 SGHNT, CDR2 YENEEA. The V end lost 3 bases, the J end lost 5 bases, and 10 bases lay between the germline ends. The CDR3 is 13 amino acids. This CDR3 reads CASSLRVGETQYF. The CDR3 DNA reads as TGTGCCAGCAGCTTGAGGGTGGGGGAGACCCAGTACTTC.

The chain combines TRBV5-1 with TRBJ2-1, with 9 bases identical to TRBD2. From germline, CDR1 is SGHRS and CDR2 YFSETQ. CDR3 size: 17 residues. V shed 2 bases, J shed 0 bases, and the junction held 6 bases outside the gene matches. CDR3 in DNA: TGCGCCAGCAGCTTCCGAAATAGCGGGAGCTCCTACAATGAGCAGTTCTTC. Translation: CASSFRNSGSSYNEQFF.

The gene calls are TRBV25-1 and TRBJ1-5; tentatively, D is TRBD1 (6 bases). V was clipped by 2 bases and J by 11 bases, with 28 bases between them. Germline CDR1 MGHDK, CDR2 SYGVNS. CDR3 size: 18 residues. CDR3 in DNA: TGTGCCAGCAGTGAAGAGTCAGTGGGACAAGGGTCAAAGTCGTCCCAGCATTTT. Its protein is CASSEESVGQGSKSSQHF.

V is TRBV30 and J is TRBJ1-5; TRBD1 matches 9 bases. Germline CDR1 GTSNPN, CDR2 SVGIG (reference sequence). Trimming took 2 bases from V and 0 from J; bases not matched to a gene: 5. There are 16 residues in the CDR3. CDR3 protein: CAWSRRDRVSNQPQHF. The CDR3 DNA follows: TGTGCCTGGAGTCGACGGGACAGGGTTAGCAATCAGCCCCAGCATTTT.

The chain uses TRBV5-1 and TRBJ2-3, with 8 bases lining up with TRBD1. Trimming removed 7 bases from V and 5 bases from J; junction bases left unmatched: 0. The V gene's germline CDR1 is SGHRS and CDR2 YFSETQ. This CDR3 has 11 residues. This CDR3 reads CASDRGDTQYF. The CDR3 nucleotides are TGCGCCAGCGACAGGGGAGATACGCAGTATTTT. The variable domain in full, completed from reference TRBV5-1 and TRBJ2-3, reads KAGVTQTPRYLIKTRGQQVTLSCSPISGHRSVSWYQQTPGQGLQFLFEYFSETQRNKGNFPGRFSGRQFSNSRSEMNVSTLELGDSALYLCASDRGDTQYFGPGTRLTVL.

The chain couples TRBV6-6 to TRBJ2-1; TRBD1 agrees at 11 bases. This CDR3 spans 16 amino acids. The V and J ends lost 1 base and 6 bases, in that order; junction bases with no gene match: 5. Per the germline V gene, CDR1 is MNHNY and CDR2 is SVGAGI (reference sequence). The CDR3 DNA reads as TGTGCCAGCAGTTACTTTACCGGGACAGGGGGCAATGAGCAGTTCTTC. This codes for CASSYFTGTGGNEQFF.

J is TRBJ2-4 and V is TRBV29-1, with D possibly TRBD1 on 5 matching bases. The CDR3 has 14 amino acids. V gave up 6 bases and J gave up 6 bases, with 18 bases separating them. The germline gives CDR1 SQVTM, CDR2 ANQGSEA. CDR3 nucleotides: TGCAGCGTCTCCATCAGATCCCAGGGAAACATTCAGTACTTC. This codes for CSVSIRSQGNIQYF. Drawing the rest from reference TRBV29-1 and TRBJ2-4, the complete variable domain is SAVISQKPSRDICQRGTSLTIQCQVDSQVTMMFWYRQQPGQSLTLIATANQGSEATYESGFVIDKFPISRPNLTFSTLTVSNMSPEDSSIYLCSVSIRSQGNIQYFGAGTRLSVL.

CDR3 sequence reads: CASSPRGGLGETQYF. In DNA, the CDR3 is TGTGCCAGCAGCCCGCGCGGGGGGCTCGGGGAGACCCAGTACTTC. The chain employs TRBV7-6 and TRBJ2-5, with TRBD2 matching over 8 bases. CDR1 SGHVS and CDR2 FNYEAQ come from the germline V gene. J gave up 5 bases and V 5 bases, and 10 bases lay outside the gene matches. This CDR3 comprises 15 residues. The full variable domain, its missing parts supplied by reference TRBV7-6 and TRBJ2-5, is GAGVSQSPRYKVTKRGQDVALRCDPISGHVSLYWYRQALGQGPEFLTYFNYEAQQDKSGLPNDRFSAERPEGSISTLTIQRTEQRDSAMYRCASSPRGGLGETQYFGPGTRLLVL.

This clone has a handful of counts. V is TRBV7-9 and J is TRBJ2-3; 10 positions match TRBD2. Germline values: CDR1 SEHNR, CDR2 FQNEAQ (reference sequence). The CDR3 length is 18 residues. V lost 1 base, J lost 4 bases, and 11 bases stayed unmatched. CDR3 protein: CASSLVGLAGAGADTQYF. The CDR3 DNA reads TGTGCCAGCAGCTTAGTCGGTCTAGCGGGAGCCGGGGCAGATACGCAGTATTTT.

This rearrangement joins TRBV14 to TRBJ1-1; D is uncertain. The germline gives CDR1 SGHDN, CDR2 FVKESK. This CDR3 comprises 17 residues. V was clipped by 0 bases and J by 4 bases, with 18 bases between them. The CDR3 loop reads CASSQDSGAKRVTEAFF. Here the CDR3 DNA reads TGTGCCAGCAGCCAAGATTCAGGCGCAAAGAGGGTCACTGAAGCTTTCTTT. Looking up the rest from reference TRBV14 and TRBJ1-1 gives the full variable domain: EAGVTQFPSHSVIEKGQTVTLRCDPISGHDNLYWYRRVMGKEIKFLLHFVKESKQDESGMPNNRFLAERTGGTYSTLKVQPAELEDSGVYFCASSQDSGAKRVTEAFFGQGTRLTVV.

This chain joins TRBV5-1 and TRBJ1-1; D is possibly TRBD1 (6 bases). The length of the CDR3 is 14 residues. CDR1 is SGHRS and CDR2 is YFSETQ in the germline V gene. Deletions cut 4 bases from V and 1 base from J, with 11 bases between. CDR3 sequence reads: CASSHRDGNTEAFF. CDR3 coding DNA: TGCGCCAGCAGCCACAGGGACGGGAACACTGAAGCTTTCTTT.

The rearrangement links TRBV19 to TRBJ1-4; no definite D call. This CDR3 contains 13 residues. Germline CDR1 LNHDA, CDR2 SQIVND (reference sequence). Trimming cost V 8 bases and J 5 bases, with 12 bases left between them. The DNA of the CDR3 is TGTGCCAGTGGAACAGCTTTAAATGAAAAACTGTTTTTT. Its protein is CASGTALNEKLFF.

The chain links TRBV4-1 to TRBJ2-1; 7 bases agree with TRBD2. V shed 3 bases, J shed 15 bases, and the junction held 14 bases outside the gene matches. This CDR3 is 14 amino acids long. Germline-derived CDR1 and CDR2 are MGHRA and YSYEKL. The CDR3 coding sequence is TGCGCCAGCAGCCAGATCGGGGGGACTCATCGCCCGTTCTTC. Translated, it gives CASSQIGGTHRPFF.